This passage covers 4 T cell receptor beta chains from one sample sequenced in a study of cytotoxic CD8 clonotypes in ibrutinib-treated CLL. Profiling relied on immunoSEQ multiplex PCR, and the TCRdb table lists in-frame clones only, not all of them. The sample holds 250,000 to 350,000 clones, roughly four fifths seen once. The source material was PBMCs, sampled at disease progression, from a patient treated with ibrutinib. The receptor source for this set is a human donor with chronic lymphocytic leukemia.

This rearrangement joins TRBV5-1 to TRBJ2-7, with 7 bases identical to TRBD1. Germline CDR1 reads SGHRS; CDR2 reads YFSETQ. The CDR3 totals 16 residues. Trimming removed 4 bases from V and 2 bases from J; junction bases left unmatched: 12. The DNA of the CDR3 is TGCGCCAGCAGCGCCAGTACAGGGGACCCAGCCTACGAGCAGTACTTC. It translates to CASSASTGDPAYEQYF.

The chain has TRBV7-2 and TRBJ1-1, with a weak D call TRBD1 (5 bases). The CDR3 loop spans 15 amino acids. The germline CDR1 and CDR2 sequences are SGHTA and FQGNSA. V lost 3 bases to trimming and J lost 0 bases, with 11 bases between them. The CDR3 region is CASSFRQTMNTEAFF. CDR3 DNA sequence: TGTGCCAGCAGCTTTCGACAGACCATGAACACTGAAGCTTTCTTT.

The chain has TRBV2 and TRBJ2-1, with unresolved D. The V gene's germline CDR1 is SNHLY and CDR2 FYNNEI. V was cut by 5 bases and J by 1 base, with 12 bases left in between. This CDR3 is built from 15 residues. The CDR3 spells CASSKSRYSYNEQFF. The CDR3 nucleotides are TGTGCCAGCAGTAAGAGCAGGTATTCCTACAATGAGCAGTTCTTC.

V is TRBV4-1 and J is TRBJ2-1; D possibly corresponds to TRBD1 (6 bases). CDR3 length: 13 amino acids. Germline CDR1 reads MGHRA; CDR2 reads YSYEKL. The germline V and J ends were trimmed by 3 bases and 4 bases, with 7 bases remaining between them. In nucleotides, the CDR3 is TGCGCCAGCAGCCACGGACAGTACAATGAGCAGTTCTTC. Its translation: CASSHGQYNEQFF.